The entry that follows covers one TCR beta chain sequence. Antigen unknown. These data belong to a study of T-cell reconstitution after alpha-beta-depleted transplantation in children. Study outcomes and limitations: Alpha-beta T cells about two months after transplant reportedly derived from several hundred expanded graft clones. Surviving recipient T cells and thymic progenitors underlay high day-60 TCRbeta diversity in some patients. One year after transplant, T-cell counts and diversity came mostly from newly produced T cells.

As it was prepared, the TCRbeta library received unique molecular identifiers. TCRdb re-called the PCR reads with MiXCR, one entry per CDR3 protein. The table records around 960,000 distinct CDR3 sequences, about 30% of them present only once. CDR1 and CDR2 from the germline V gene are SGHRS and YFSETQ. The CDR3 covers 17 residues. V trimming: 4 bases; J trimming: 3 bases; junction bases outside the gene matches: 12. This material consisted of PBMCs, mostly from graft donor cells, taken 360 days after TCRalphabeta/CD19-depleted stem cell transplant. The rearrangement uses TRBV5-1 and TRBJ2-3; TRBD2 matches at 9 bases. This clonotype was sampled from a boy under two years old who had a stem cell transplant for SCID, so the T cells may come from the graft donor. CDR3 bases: TGCGCCAGCAGCCATAGGACTAGCGAGGGGATGACAGATACGCAGTATTTT. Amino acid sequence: CASSHRTSEGMTDTQYF.